One and the same sample provided the 20 T cell receptor beta chains below, sequenced in a study of T-cell reconstitution after alpha-beta-depleted transplantation in children. Unique molecular identifiers tagged the TCRbeta library. TCRdb re-called the PCR reads with MiXCR, one entry per CDR3 protein. The sample gives about 440,000 distinct CDR3 sequences, about 45% of which show up once; 25% to 30% is in the top ten. The material was PBMCs, obtained before TCRalphabeta/CD19-depleted stem cell transplant. These receptors were taken from a girl aged 2 to 9 with aplastic anemia, due to receive a stem cell transplant.

This rearrangement joins TRBV20-1 to TRBJ1-1, with unresolved D. The CDR3 has 11 residues. The germline gives CDR1 DFQATT, CDR2 SNEGSKA (reference sequence). Trimming shortened V by 2 bases and J by 8 bases, and 9 bases separated the two germline ends. CDR3 loop: CSARFGPEAFF. DNA of the CDR3: TGCAGTGCTAGATTTGGCCCCGAAGCTTTCTTT.

The CDR3 is CSVSRHSIAGGTYEQYF. The CDR3 nucleotides read TGCAGTGTGTCACGACATTCCATAGCGGGAGGGACCTACGAGCAGTACTTC. The chain combines TRBV20-1 with TRBJ2-7, with 11 bases identical to TRBD2. The CDR3 is 17 residues long. Germline CDR1 is DFQATT and CDR2 is SNEGSKA (reference sequence). The trim removed 7 bases at V and 2 bases at J, leaving 16 bases unmatched.

This clonotype was detected many times. J is TRBJ1-1 and V is TRBV6-1, with D hard to call. The germline V gene has CDR1 MNHNS and CDR2 SASEGT. The CDR3 is 16 residues long. V was clipped by 3 bases and J by 2 bases, with 16 bases between them. The CDR3 sequence is CASSDIRRPDNTEAFF. Here the CDR3 DNA reads TGTGCCAGCAGTGACATTAGGCGGCCAGACAACACTGAAGCTTTCTTT.

In its sample, this clonotype was seen a few times. V usage is TRBV28 and J usage is TRBJ1-6; no clear D gene. Germline assignment: CDR1 MDHEN and CDR2 SYDVKM. The V gene lost 3 bases and the J gene lost 14 bases, with 17 bases spanning the gap. The CDR3 spans 14 residues. The CDR3 loop is CASSLGGGGLALHF. As DNA, the CDR3 is TGTGCCAGCAGTTTGGGCGGCGGTGGTTTGGCCCTCCACTTT.

This clonotype was seen at least ten times. V gene TRBV12-3 or TRBV12-4 combines with J gene TRBJ2-7, with TRBD1 matching over 8 bases. V shed 4 bases, J shed 0 bases, and the junction held 11 bases outside the gene matches. The CDR3 consists of 17 residues. DNA for the CDR3: TGTGCCAGCAGTTCAAATAACAGGGGGATCAGCTCCTACGAGCAGTACTTC. Amino acids: CASSSNNRGISSYEQYF.

The V gene is TRBV7-2, the J gene TRBJ2-1, with TRBD1 matching over 7 bases. V was clipped by 2 bases and J by 4 bases; unmatched bases: 2. Germline V gene data show CDR1 as SGHTA and CDR2 as FQGNSA. The CDR3 is 14 residues long. The CDR3 nucleotides read TGTGCCAGCAGCTTAACCAGGGGGTACAATGAGCAGTTCTTC. It yields the protein CASSLTRGYNEQFF. The full variable domain, rest sourced from reference TRBV7-2 and TRBJ2-1, is GAGVSQSPSNKVTEKGKDVELRCDPISGHTALYWYRQSLGQGLEFLIYFQGNSAPDKSGLPSDRFSAERTGGSVSTLTIQRTQQEDSAVYLCASSLTRGYNEQFFGPGTRLTVL.

The table lists this clonotype with many counts. The CDR3 nucleotides are TGCGCCAGCAGCCCACTGGGCGGGAGACCCGGCACAGATACGCAGTATTTT. Amino acids: CASSPLGGRPGTDTQYF. This rearrangement joins TRBV5-1 to TRBJ2-3; TRBD2 matches at 7 bases. This CDR3 comprises 17 residues. Losses at the gene ends were 4 bases for V and 1 base for J; bases not matched to a gene: 12. Germline CDR1 reads SGHRS; CDR2 reads YFSETQ.

This clonotype was seen a few times. The rearrangement joins TRBV20-1 to TRBJ2-7; D is possibly TRBD1 (7 bases). Trimming cost V 3 bases and J 5 bases, with 17 bases left between them. The CDR3 runs 14 residues. Per the germline V gene, CDR1 is DFQATT and CDR2 is SNEGSKA (reference sequence). The CDR3 region is CSARRSGGLNEQYF. CDR3 sequence (DNA): TGCAGTGCTAGGAGGTCAGGGGGGCTCAACGAGCAGTACTTC.

In its sample, this clonotype was seen a few times. Here the CDR3 DNA reads TGCGCCAGCAGCCGGACTAGCGGGAAGAATGAGCAGTTCTTC. This gives the protein CASSRTSGKNEQFF. This chain joins TRBV4-1 and TRBJ2-1; 12 nucleotides align to TRBD2. From germline, CDR1 is MGHRA and CDR2 YSYEKL. This CDR3 contains 14 residues. J gave up 7 bases and V 4 bases, and 2 bases lay outside the gene matches.

The chain carries TRBV6-5 and TRBJ1-5; D gene unclear. CDR1 and CDR2 from the germline V gene are MNHEY and SVGAGI. V lost 0 bases and J 3 bases, leaving 9 bases between the germline ends. The CDR3 covers 15 residues. The CDR3 DNA follows: TGTGCCAGCAGTTACTCATCAGGATTCAATCAGCCCCAGCATTTT. Encoded protein: CASSYSSGFNQPQHF.

The genes are TRBV5-1 and TRBJ2-7; D could derive from TRBD1 or TRBD2 (6 bases each). The germline V gene has CDR1 SGHRS and CDR2 YFSETQ. Trimming pared 4 bases from V and 7 bases from J, leaving 12 bases between. The CDR3 is 12 amino acids. The CDR3 DNA is TGCGCCAGCAGCCACGGGGGCAGGGAGCAGTACTTC. Translation gives CASSHGGREQYF.

A few counts support this clonotype. The rearrangement links TRBV20-1 to TRBJ2-7, with D perhaps matching TRBD1 (5 bases). Looked up from germline, CDR1 is DFQATT and CDR2 is SNEGSKA (reference sequence). CDR3 length: 14 residues. Trimming removed 3 bases at V and 2 bases at J, with 14 bases between. For the CDR3, the DNA is TGCAGTGCTAGCAAAGGGGCTGGGACCTACGAGCAGTACTTC. Amino acids: CSASKGAGTYEQYF.

The chain carries TRBV4-1 and TRBJ2-3; D not resolved. Germline V lookup: CDR1 MGHRA, CDR2 YSYEKL. Trimming shortened V by 1 base and J by 0 bases, and 14 bases separated the two germline ends. The CDR3 consists of 17 residues. In DNA form, the CDR3 reads TGCGCCAGCAGCCAAGCGCCTGGCTACTCTAGCACAGATACGCAGTATTTT. It yields the protein CASSQAPGYSSTDTQYF.

CDR3 DNA sequence: TGTGCCAGCAGAGCGACAGGGTCTCAGAAGAACACTGAAGCTTTCTTT. This codes for CASRATGSQKNTEAFF. V is TRBV2 and J is TRBJ1-1, with 7 nucleotides matching TRBD1. Germline V gene lookup returns CDR1 SNHLY and CDR2 FYNNEI. This CDR3 region has 16 residues. V was clipped by 6 bases and J by 1 base; unmatched bases: 11. The full variable domain, in which reference TRBV2 and TRBJ1-1 provide the parts outside the CDR3, is EPEVTQTPSHQVTQMGQEVILRCVPISNHLYFYWYRQILGQKVEFLVSFYNNEISEKSEIFDDQFSVERPDGSNFTLKIRSTKLEDSAMYFCASRATGSQKNTEAFFGQGTRLTVV.

The chain recombines TRBV28 with TRBJ2-7; 9 nucleotides match TRBD1. V dropped 5 bases and J dropped 2; count of bases not matched to a gene: 10. The CDR3 length is 16 residues. Germline-derived CDR1 and CDR2 are MDHEN and SYDVKM. CDR3 DNA sequence: TGTGCCAGCAGTCCGACAGGACAGGGGAGAACCTACGAGCAGTACTTC. Protein: CASSPTGQGRTYEQYF.

This clonotype has a handful of counts. The rearrangement uses TRBV7-9 and TRBJ2-7; TRBD2 matches 7 bases. This CDR3 is 16 amino acids long. CDR1 SEHNR and CDR2 FQNEAQ come from the germline V gene (reference sequence). The J segment lost 1 base and the V segment lost 1 base, leaving 7 bases of the junction unmatched. The DNA of the CDR3 is TGTGCCAGCAGCTTAGGGAGCGGGGCCCGGTCCTACGAGCAGTACTTC. Translation: CASSLGSGARSYEQYF.

Only one count was recorded for this clonotype. This sequence joins TRBV7-6 and TRBJ1-1; possibly TRBD1 for D (6 bases). Per the germline V gene, CDR1 is SGHVS and CDR2 is FNYEAQ. CDR3 length: 15 amino acids. Trimming stripped 5 bases from V and 6 bases from J, with 19 bases between. This CDR3 is CASSPGPGGHPEAFF. DNA of the CDR3: TGTGCCAGCAGCCCTGGACCCGGGGGACATCCTGAAGCTTTCTTT.

In this sample, this clonotype turned up many times. This sequence joins TRBV6-5 and TRBJ1-2; D gene uncertain. The CDR3 has 12 residues. Germline CDR1 is MNHEY and CDR2 is SVGAGI. V shed 5 bases and J shed 3 bases, with 7 bases lying between them. CDR3 residues: CASSGGYYGYTF. CDR3 in DNA: TGTGCCAGCAGTGGAGGGTACTATGGCTACACCTTC.

This clonotype has only one observation. The CDR3 does not close with the conserved phenylalanine or tryptophan, likely indicating a read error. It is unclear where the CDR3 begins or ends on the DNA, so no DNA is shown, and the CDR3 is as TCRdb lists it. The rearrangement links TRBV5-1 to TRBJ2-1; the table names TRBD1, a call not compared with the DNA. The CDR3 sequence runs 9 residues, both termini included. Looked up from germline, CDR1 is SGHRS and CDR2 is YFSETQ. CDR3 sequence reads: CASSLGAGS.

The chain uses TRBV25-1 and TRBJ2-3; D unclear. The V and J ends lost 4 bases and 0 bases respectively, with 8 bases between them. The CDR3 has 14 amino acids. Germline V gives CDR1 MGHDK, CDR2 SYGVNS. The CDR3, as DNA: TGTGCCAGCAGTGCCCTCGACAGCACAGATACGCAGTATTTT. This codes for CASSALDSTDTQYF.